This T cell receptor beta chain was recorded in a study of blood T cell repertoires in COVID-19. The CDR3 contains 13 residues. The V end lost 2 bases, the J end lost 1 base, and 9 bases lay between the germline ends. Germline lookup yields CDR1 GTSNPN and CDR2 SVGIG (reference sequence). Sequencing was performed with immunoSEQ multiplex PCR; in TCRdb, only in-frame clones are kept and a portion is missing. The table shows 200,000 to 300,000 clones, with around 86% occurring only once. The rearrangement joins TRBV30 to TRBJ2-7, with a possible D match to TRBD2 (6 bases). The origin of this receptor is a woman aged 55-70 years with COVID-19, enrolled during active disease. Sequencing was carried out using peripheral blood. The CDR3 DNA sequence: TGTGCCTGGAGTACGGGAGTTTCCTACGAGCAGTACTTC. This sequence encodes CAWSTGVSYEQYF.